This record concerns one T cell receptor (beta chain) sequence. The sample belongs to a study of blood T cell repertoires in COVID-19. Assay used: immunoSEQ multiplex PCR; TCRdb lists only in-frame clones, some missing. The sample holds around 260,000 clones, more than 65% seen once. The receptor comes from a person aged 70 to 79 with COVID-19, enrolled during active disease. Source material: peripheral blood.

CDR3 sequence: CASSPASSGSNEQFF. CDR3 nucleotides: TGTGCCAGCAGCCCCGCCTCTAGCGGGTCCAATGAGCAGTTCTTC. The chain combines TRBV7-9 with TRBJ2-1, with 8 bases matching TRBD2. Germline assignment: CDR1 SEHNR and CDR2 FQNEAQ (reference sequence). The ends lost 5 bases at V and 6 bases at J; junction bases unmatched: 9. The CDR3 covers 15 residues.